The 14 T cell receptor beta chains given below trace back to one sample, sequenced in a study of OX40 agonist ivuxolimab in advanced cancers. The assay was immunoSEQ multiplex PCR, and TCRdb's table has in-frame clones only and misses some. The table has roughly 72,000 clones, 81% seen once. The source was CD4+ or CD8+ T cells sorted from blood, collected in a trial of the OX40 agonist ivuxolimab. The origin of the receptors is an adult with an advanced solid tumor such as melanoma, head and neck, liver or kidney cancer.

The chain links TRBV6-6 to TRBJ1-3, with unresolved D. CDR1 is MNHNY and CDR2 is SVGAGI in the germline V gene (reference sequence). The CDR3 sequence is 13 residues long. The V and J ends lost 2 bases and 2 bases respectively, with 4 bases between them. DNA for the CDR3: TGTGCCAGCAGTTACGCTGCTGGAAACACCATATATTTT. Its protein is CASSYAAGNTIYF.

This clone was counted a single time. The chain has TRBV12-5 and TRBJ1-2; 12 bases map to TRBD1. The trim removed 4 bases at V and 8 bases at J, leaving 5 bases unmatched. CDR3 length: 14 amino acids. Germline CDR1 and CDR2: LGHNT and FRNRAP. CDR3 bases: TGTGCTAGTGGTTGGGACAGGGGGCTTGGCGGCTACACCTTC. Translating it yields CASGWDRGLGGYTF.

The chain has TRBV2 and TRBJ1-2, with 12 bases that match TRBD1. Germline trimming cut 3 bases from V and 7 bases from J; bases unmatched to any gene: 3. The CDR3 runs 14 residues. The germline V gene encodes CDR1 SNHLY and CDR2 FYNNEI. CDR3 amino acids: CASSEGQGAFGYTF. CDR3 DNA: TGTGCCAGCAGTGAGGGACAGGGGGCGTTTGGCTACACCTTC.

The chain has TRBV18 and TRBJ1-1; D call uncertain. V was pared by 0 bases and J by 7 bases, with 12 bases between. The CDR3 spans 14 residues. Germline CDR1 is KGHSH and CDR2 is LQKENI. CDR3 protein: CASSPPYGKNEAFF. CDR3 nucleotides: TGTGCCAGCTCACCACCGTACGGGAAGAATGAAGCTTTCTTT.

This chain joins TRBV6-6 and TRBJ2-7; D assignment may be TRBD1 or TRBD2 (5 bases each). The germline V and J ends were trimmed by 10 bases and 0 bases, with 16 bases remaining between them. The CDR3 is 14 amino acids. Germline V gene data show CDR1 as MNHNY and CDR2 as SVGAGI (reference sequence). CDR3 sequence reads: CATWGSGISYEQYF. Written as DNA, the CDR3 is TGTGCCACTTGGGGGTCGGGGATCTCCTACGAGCAGTACTTC.

This clone was detected a few times. The chain links TRBV19 to TRBJ2-2, with 8 bases identical to TRBD1. The CDR3 is made up of 13 amino acids. Germline CDR1 and CDR2: LNHDA and SQIVND (reference sequence). After removal of 5 bases from V and 6 bases from J, the junction contained 2 bases not matched to a gene. CDR3 region: CASSDRGAGELFF. The DNA of the CDR3 is TGTGCCAGTAGTGACAGGGGTGCCGGGGAGCTGTTTTTT. The full variable domain, rest sourced from reference TRBV19 and TRBJ2-2, is DGGITQSPKYLFRKEGQNVTLSCEQNLNHDAMYWYRQDPGQGLRLIYYSQIVNDFQKGDIAEGYSVSREKKESFPLTVTSAQKNPTAFYLCASSDRGAGELFFGEGSRLTVL.

By sample share, this clone is medium-sized (0.01 to 0.1%). The chain links TRBV5-5 to TRBJ2-7; 7 bases align to TRBD2. V shed 6 bases and J 6 bases; nucleotides not matched to a gene: 9. The CDR3 sequence is 13 residues long. Germline CDR1 reads SGHKS; CDR2 reads YYEKEE (reference sequence). As DNA, the CDR3 is TGTGCCAGCAACGTAGGGGAGGGGCTCGAGCAGTACTTC. Protein sequence: CASNVGEGLEQYF.

In regard to this clone: At the DNA level, this CDR3 is encoded by other sequences in the same sample as well. Here the CDR3 reads CASSEVAGYNEQFF. Written as DNA, the CDR3 is TGTGCCAGCAGTGAAGTGGCGGGGTACAATGAGCAGTTCTTC. The chain combines TRBV6-1 with TRBJ2-1, with D perhaps TRBD2 (6 bases). Germline assignment: CDR1 MNHNS and CDR2 SASEGT. Trimming cost V 1 base and J 4 bases, with 8 bases left between them. The CDR3 totals 14 residues.

The chain joins TRBV30 to TRBJ1-1, with TRBD1 identical over 7 bases. Unmatched junction bases numbered 4, after V lost 5 bases and J lost 1 base. The germline V gene encodes CDR1 GTSNPN and CDR2 SVGIG (reference sequence). This CDR3 has 13 residues. The CDR3 loop is CAWARQGNTEAFF. DNA for the CDR3: TGTGCCTGGGCTCGACAGGGGAACACTGAAGCTTTCTTT.

The CDR3 is CASSQTEQLGEKLFF. The CDR3 bases are TGTGCCAGCAGCCAAACGGAGCAACTAGGGGAAAAACTGTTTTTT. The V and J genes are TRBV7-8 and TRBJ1-4; D not certain. V lost 5 bases, J lost 8 bases, and 18 bases lay in between. The V gene's germline CDR1 is SGHVS and CDR2 FQNEAQ. The CDR3 covers 15 residues.

The CDR3: CASSNTGGLNQPQHF. Here the CDR3 DNA reads TGTGCCAGCAGCAACACAGGGGGCCTCAATCAGCCCCAGCATTTT. The chain is built from TRBV7-9 and TRBJ1-5; 9 nucleotides agree with TRBD1. The CDR3 has 15 amino acids. The germline V gene has CDR1 SEHNR and CDR2 FQNEAQ (reference sequence). V dropped 5 bases and J dropped 3; count of bases not matched to a gene: 5.

The rearrangement uses TRBV5-8 and TRBJ2-2; D is uncertain. The CDR3 runs 13 residues. CDR1 and CDR2 (germline): SGHTS, YDEGEE. Trimming shortened V by 2 bases and J by 8 bases, and 10 bases separated the two germline ends. CDR3 bases: TGTGCCAGCAGCTTTCGGCTGGATGGGGAGCTGTTTTTT. Protein sequence: CASSFRLDGELFF.

This clone was recorded a few times. This sequence joins TRBV2 and TRBJ1-6; a weak D match, TRBD1 (6 bases). Germline assignment: CDR1 SNHLY and CDR2 FYNNEI. With 6 bases removed from V and 8 bases from J, the gap between germline ends came to 17 bases. The CDR3 totals 15 residues. CDR3 loop: CASSQETGYDSPLHF. CDR3 nucleotides: TGTGCCAGCAGCCAGGAAACAGGGTACGATTCACCCCTCCACTTT. Using reference TRBV2 and TRBJ1-6 for the parts outside the CDR3, the full variable domain is EPEVTQTPSHQVTQMGQEVILRCVPISNHLYFYWYRQILGQKVEFLVSFYNNEISEKSEIFDDQFSVERPDGSNFTLKIRSTKLEDSAMYFCASSQETGYDSPLHFGNGTRLTVT.

The chain carries TRBV7-3 and TRBJ2-5, with unresolved D. Germline lookup yields CDR1 SGHTA and CDR2 FQGTGA. The CDR3 consists of 13 residues. Trimming took 8 bases from V and 5 from J, leaving 15 bases between them. CDR3 coding DNA: TGTGCCAGCTCGGTGGGGTTTCGGGAGACCCAGTACTTC. Translation gives CASSVGFRETQYF.